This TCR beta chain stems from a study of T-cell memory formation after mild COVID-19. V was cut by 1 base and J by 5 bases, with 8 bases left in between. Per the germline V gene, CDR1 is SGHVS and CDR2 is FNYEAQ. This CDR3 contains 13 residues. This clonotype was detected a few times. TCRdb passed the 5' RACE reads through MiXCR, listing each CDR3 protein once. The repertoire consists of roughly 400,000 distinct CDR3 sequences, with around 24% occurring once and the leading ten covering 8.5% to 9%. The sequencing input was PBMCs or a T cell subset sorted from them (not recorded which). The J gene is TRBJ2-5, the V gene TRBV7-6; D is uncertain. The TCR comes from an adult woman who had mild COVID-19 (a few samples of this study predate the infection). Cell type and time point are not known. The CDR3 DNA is TGTGCCAGCAGCTTAGGGGGTTTTGAGACCCAGTACTTC. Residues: CASSLGGFETQYF.